This T cell receptor beta chain was profiled in a study of Graves' ophthalmopathy and Graves' hyperthyroidism. General study results and limits: Ophthalmopathy versus stable hyperthyroidism: 13-signature model gave about 87% sensitivity, 81.08% specificity. In predicting ophthalmopathy progression, the model reached 70% to 71% sensitivity and around 72% specificity.

Uncontrolled infections, other autoimmune diseases, pregnancy or lactation barred patients from enrollment. The PBMC fraction was derived from about 9.2 ml of fresh peripheral blood. TCR beta CDR3 amplification used RNA transcripts. First-round RT-PCR with HTBI primers preceded a second-round multiplex PCR. TCRdb re-derived calls from the multiplex PCR reads in MiXCR, one entry per CDR3 protein. Of some 200,000 distinct CDR3 sequences listed, over 25% are singletons. V lost 5 bases, J lost 7 bases, and 20 bases lay in between. The CDR3 is made up of 15 amino acids. As to this clonotype: The antigen remains unidentified.

This clonotype originated in a man over 45 with Graves' ophthalmopathy. The chain carries TRBV12-3 or TRBV12-4 and TRBJ1-1; D perhaps matches TRBD1 (5 bases). Source material: peripheral blood. The CDR3 DNA follows: TGTGCCAGCAGTGAAGAAGGCAGGGTTGTGGATGAAGCTTTCTTT. Translated, it gives CASSEEGRVVDEAFF.